The 17 T cell receptor beta chains reported below all come from one sample, sequenced in a study of blood T cell repertoires in COVID-19. The method was immunoSEQ multiplex PCR; TCRdb's version includes in-frame clones alone and lacks a portion of them. The sample carries 150,000 to 200,000 clones, approximately 90% recorded once. The source material was peripheral blood. These receptors were obtained from a woman in her 70s with COVID-19, enrolled during active disease.

CDR3 coding DNA: TGTGCCAGCAGCTTCGGGACTACCACCTACGAGCAGTACTTC. It encodes CASSFGTTTYEQYF. The chain has TRBV5-5 and TRBJ2-7, with TRBD2 matching 7 bases. V shed 2 bases and J 2 bases; nucleotides not matched to a gene: 4. CDR3 length: 14 residues. Per the germline V gene, CDR1 is SGHKS and CDR2 is YYEKEE (reference sequence). The full variable domain, rest sourced from reference TRBV5-5 and TRBJ2-7, is DAGVTQSPTHLIKTRGQQVTLRCSPISGHKSVSWYQQVLGQGPQFIFQYYEKEERGRGNFPDRFSARQFPNYSSELNVNALLLGDSALYLCASSFGTTTYEQYFGPGTRLTVT.

This clone was recorded only once. The chain recombines TRBV18 with TRBJ1-2; maybe TRBD1 (5 bases). This CDR3 comprises 15 residues. Germline V gives CDR1 KGHSH, CDR2 LQKENI. V was trimmed by 3 bases and J by 0 bases, leaving 11 bases between them. The CDR3 sequence: CASSPGGTANYGYTF. The CDR3 coding sequence is TGTGCCAGCTCACCCGGGGGAACAGCTAACTATGGCTACACCTTC.

The chain links TRBV4-1 to TRBJ1-2; tentatively, D is TRBD1 (6 bases). Germline CDR1 MGHRA, CDR2 YSYEKL. The V and J ends lost 4 bases and 7 bases respectively, with 16 bases between them. The CDR3 spans 14 residues. CDR3 nucleotides: TGCGCCAGCAGCCCCGACAGGCAGTTTCGTGGCTACACCTTC. Its protein product is CASSPDRQFRGYTF.

V gene TRBV20-1 combines with J gene TRBJ2-1; a possible D gene is TRBD2 (5 bases). The V gene lost 7 bases and the J gene lost 4 bases, with 5 bases spanning the gap. Looked up from germline, CDR1 is DFQATT and CDR2 is SNEGSKA (reference sequence). The CDR3 is made up of 10 amino acids. The CDR3 DNA sequence: TGCAGTGTAGCGTACAATGAGCAGTTCTTC. It encodes CSVAYNEQFF.

In its sample, this clone was seen a few times. J is TRBJ2-7 and V is TRBV27; a possible D gene is TRBD2 (6 bases). Germline V gene lookup returns CDR1 MNHEY and CDR2 SMNVEV (reference sequence). The CDR3 is 15 residues long. Trimming removed 4 bases at V and 9 bases at J, with 22 bases between. In DNA, the CDR3 is TGTGCCAGCAGTTCATCCCTAGGCGGGGCGAGACGGCAGTACTTC. Protein sequence: CASSSSLGGARRQYF.

V is TRBV11-1 and J is TRBJ1-4; 9 nucleotides match TRBD1. Germline CDR1 and CDR2: SGHAT and FQDESV (reference sequence). The junction had 4 bases not matched to a gene; V was cut back by 4 bases and J by 7 bases. The CDR3 extends over 14 amino acids. CDR3 region: CASSYRGPAEKLFF. CDR3 sequence (DNA): TGTGCCAGCAGCTACAGGGGGCCGGCTGAAAAACTGTTTTTT.

The rearrangement links TRBV2 to TRBJ2-7; TRBD2 agrees at 16 bases. The V and J ends lost 7 bases and 6 bases, in that order; junction bases with no gene match: 9. CDR1 and CDR2 from the germline V gene are SNHLY and FYNNEI. The CDR3 runs 16 residues. The CDR3 DNA reads as TGTGCCAGCACCGGGGGACTAGCGGGAGGGCCAGGCGAGCAGTACTTC. It is translated as CASTGGLAGGPGEQYF. Full variable domain (outside the CDR3, taken from reference TRBV2 and TRBJ2-7): EPEVTQTPSHQVTQMGQEVILRCVPISNHLYFYWYRQILGQKVEFLVSFYNNEISEKSEIFDDQFSVERPDGSNFTLKIRSTKLEDSAMYFCASTGGLAGGPGEQYFGPGTRLTVT.

CDR3 nucleotide sequence: TGTGCCAGCAGTCGAGGGACTAGCGAAACCTACGAGCAGTACTTC. Its translation is CASSRGTSETYEQYF. This chain uses TRBV3-1 (or the pseudogene TRBV3-2) with TRBJ2-7; 10 positions match TRBD2. V was pared by 6 bases and J by 2 bases, with 7 bases of the junction left unmatched. The CDR3 loop spans 15 amino acids. Germline V CDR1 and CDR2: LGHDT, YNNKEL (reference sequence).

This clone came up once. This rearrangement joins TRBV5-1 to TRBJ2-5; 9 bases fit TRBD2. From germline, CDR1 is SGHRS and CDR2 YFSETQ. V lost 1 base to trimming and J lost 2 bases; unmatched junction nucleotides: 3. The CDR3 consists of 15 residues. The CDR3 protein is CASSLNLAGQETQYF. The CDR3 DNA is TGCGCCAGCAGCTTGAACCTAGCGGGACAAGAGACCCAGTACTTC.

This chain links TRBV30 with TRBJ2-7, with 7 nucleotides matching TRBD1. V shed 3 bases, J shed 3 bases, and the junction held 5 bases outside the gene matches. The CDR3 runs 13 residues. The germline gives CDR1 GTSNPN, CDR2 SVGIG (reference sequence). The CDR3 here is CAWRETGIYEQYF. Written as DNA, the CDR3 is TGTGCCTGGAGGGAGACAGGGATCTACGAGCAGTACTTC.

This clone was counted between two and nine times. DNA for the CDR3: TGTGCCAGCAGTCGCCGGGTCAACTATGGCTACACCTTC. Residues: CASSRRVNYGYTF. J is TRBJ1-2 and V is TRBV27, with no clear D. This CDR3 region has 13 residues. Germline CDR1 reads MNHEY; CDR2 reads SMNVEV (reference sequence). V dropped 5 bases and J dropped 2 bases, with 9 bases sitting between them.

This chain links TRBV10-3 with TRBJ2-5, with a tentative D call TRBD1 (5 bases). CDR3 length equals 14 residues. Trimming took off 5 bases at V and 3 bases at J, with 13 bases between the two ends. Germline values: CDR1 ENHRY, CDR2 SYGVKD. The CDR3 DNA reads TGTGCCATCAGTCAAGGGGCTGCAGAAGAGACCCAGTACTTC. This translates into CAISQGAAEETQYF.

This clone has a handful of counts. The J gene is TRBJ2-7, the V gene TRBV5-1, with 7 positions matching TRBD1. The CDR3 is made up of 14 amino acids. V lost 0 bases and J lost 4; bases outside the gene matches: 4. Germline CDR1 is SGHRS and CDR2 is YFSETQ. The CDR3 sequence is CASSLDRGGYEQYF. CDR3 in DNA: TGCGCCAGCAGCTTGGACAGGGGTGGGTACGAGCAGTACTTC. The whole variable domain, remainder taken from reference TRBV5-1 and TRBJ2-7, is KAGVTQTPRYLIKTRGQQVTLSCSPISGHRSVSWYQQTPGQGLQFLFEYFSETQRNKGNFPGRFSGRQFSNSRSEMNVSTLELGDSALYLCASSLDRGGYEQYFGPGTRLTVT.

This chain connects TRBV5-8 to TRBJ1-3; TRBD1 matches 7 bases. The V and J ends lost 3 bases and 3 bases, in that order; junction bases with no gene match: 9. The CDR3 sequence is 16 residues long. CDR1 is SGHTS, CDR2 YDEGEE, per germline. The CDR3 is CASSYEGALVGNTIYF. The DNA for the CDR3 is TGTGCCAGCAGCTATGAGGGGGCTCTGGTTGGAAACACCATATATTTT.

V and J are TRBV27 and TRBJ2-5; 7 bases are a match to TRBD1. J was trimmed by 2 bases and V by 5 bases; bases with no gene match: 5. This CDR3 is built from 14 residues. The germline CDR1 and CDR2 sequences are MNHEY and SMNVEV (reference sequence). Here the CDR3 reads CASSPGQAQETQYF. The CDR3 nucleotides read TGTGCCAGCAGTCCAGGACAGGCTCAAGAGACCCAGTACTTC.

This clone was observed once. This chain connects TRBV19 to TRBJ1-2, with TRBD1 matching over 9 bases. J gave up 2 bases and V 5 bases, and 9 bases lay outside the gene matches. CDR3 length equals 16 residues. Germline V gene data show CDR1 as LNHDA and CDR2 as SQIVND (reference sequence). The chain's CDR3 is CASSAKSGTGNYGYTF. Here the CDR3 DNA reads TGTGCCAGTAGTGCCAAATCCGGGACAGGGAACTATGGCTACACCTTC.

The CDR3 is CASSSGGRTGELFF. CDR3 DNA: TGTGCCAGCAGCTCGGGAGGGCGGACCGGGGAGCTGTTTTTT. The V gene is TRBV7-9, the J gene TRBJ2-2, with 8 bases lining up with TRBD2. This CDR3 comprises 14 residues. Germline CDR1 and CDR2: SEHNR and FQNEAQ (reference sequence). With V trimmed by 4 bases and J by 5 bases, 3 bases remained unmatched.